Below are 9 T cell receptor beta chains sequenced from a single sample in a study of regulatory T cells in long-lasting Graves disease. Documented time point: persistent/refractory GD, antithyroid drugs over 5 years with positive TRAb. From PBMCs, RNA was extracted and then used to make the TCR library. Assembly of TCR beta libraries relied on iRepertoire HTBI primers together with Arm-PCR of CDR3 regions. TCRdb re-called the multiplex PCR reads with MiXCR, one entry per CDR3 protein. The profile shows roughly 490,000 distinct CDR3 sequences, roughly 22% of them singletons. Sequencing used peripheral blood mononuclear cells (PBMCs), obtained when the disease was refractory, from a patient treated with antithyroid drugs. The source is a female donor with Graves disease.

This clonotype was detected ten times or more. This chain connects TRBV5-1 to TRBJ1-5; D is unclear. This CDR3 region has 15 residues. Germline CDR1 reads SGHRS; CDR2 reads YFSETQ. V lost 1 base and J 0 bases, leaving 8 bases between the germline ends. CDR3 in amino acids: CASSLSVYSNQPQHF. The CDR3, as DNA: TGCGCCAGCAGCTTGTCAGTCTATAGCAATCAGCCCCAGCATTTT.

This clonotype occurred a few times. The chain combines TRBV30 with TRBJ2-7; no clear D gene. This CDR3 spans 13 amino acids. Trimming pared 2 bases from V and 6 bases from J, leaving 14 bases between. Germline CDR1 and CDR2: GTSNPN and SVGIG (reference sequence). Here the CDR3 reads CAWSPQLESEQYF. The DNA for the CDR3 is TGTGCCTGGAGTCCTCAGCTGGAAAGCGAGCAGTACTTC. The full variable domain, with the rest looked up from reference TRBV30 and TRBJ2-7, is SQTIHQWPATLVQPVGSPLSLECTVEGTSNPNLYWYRQAAGRGLQLLFYSVGIGQISSEVPQNLSASRPQDRQFILSSKKLLLSDSGFYLCAWSPQLESEQYFGPGTRLTVT.

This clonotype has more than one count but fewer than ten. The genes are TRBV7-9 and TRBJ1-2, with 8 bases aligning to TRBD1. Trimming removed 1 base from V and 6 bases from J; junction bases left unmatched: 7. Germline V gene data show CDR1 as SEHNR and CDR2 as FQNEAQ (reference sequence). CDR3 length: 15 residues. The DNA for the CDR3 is TGTGCCAGCAGCTTAGGTCAGGGGGCGCATAATGGCTACACCTTC. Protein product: CASSLGQGAHNGYTF.

The CDR3 DNA reads as TGTGCCTGGAGTTTGGGACAGGGGACTTCACCCCTCCACTTT. This translates into CAWSLGQGTSPLHF. The gene calls are TRBV30 and TRBJ1-6; 10 bases agree with TRBD1. CDR1 and CDR2 (germline): GTSNPN, SVGIG (reference sequence). CDR3 length: 14 amino acids. Trimming at V came to 2 bases and at J to 9 bases, leaving 4 bases not matched to a gene. Supplemented by reference TRBV30 and TRBJ1-6, the full variable domain reads SQTIHQWPATLVQPVGSPLSLECTVEGTSNPNLYWYRQAAGRGLQLLFYSVGIGQISSEVPQNLSASRPQDRQFILSSKKLLLSDSGFYLCAWSLGQGTSPLHFGNGTRLTVT.

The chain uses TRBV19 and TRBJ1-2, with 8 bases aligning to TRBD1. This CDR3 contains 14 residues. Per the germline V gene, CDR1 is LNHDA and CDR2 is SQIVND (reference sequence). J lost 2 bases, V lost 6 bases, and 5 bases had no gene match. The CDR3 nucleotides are TGTGCCAGTAGAGCAGGGGGCTCGAACTATGGCTACACCTTC. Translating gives CASRAGGSNYGYTF.

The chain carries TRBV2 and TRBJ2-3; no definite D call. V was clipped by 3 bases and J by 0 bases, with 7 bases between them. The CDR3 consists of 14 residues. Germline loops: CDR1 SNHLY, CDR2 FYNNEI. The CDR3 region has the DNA TGTGCCAGCAGTGATCCACAGAGCACAGATACGCAGTATTTT. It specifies CASSDPQSTDTQYF.

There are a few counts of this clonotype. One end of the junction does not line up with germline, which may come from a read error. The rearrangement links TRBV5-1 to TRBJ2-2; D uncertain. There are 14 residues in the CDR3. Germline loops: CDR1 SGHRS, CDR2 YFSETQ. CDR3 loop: CGSTLGRNTGELFF. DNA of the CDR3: TGTGGCAGCACCTTGGGCAGGAACACCGGGGAGCTGTTTTTT.

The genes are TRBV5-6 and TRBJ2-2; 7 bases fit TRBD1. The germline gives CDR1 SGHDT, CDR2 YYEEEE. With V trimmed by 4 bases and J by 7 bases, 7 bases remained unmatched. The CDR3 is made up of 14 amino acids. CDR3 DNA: TGTGCCAGCAGCGTGACAGGGAAGGGCGGGGAGCTGTTTTTT. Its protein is CASSVTGKGGELFF. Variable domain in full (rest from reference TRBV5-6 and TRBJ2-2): DAGVTQSPTHLIKTRGQQVTLRCSPKSGHDTVSWYQQALGQGPQFIFQYYEEEERQRGNFPDRFSGHQFPNYSSELNVNALLLGDSALYLCASSVTGKGGELFFGEGSRLTVL.

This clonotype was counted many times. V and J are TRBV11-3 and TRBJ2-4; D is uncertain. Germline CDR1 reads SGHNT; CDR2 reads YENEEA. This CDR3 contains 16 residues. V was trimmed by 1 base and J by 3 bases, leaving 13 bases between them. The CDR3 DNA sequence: TGTGCCAGCAGCTTAGGGCGGTATGGGGACAAAAACATTCAGTACTTC. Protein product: CASSLGRYGDKNIQYF. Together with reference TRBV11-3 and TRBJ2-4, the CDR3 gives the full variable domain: EAGVVQSPRYKIIEKKQPVAFWCNPISGHNTLYWYLQNLGQGPELLIRYENEEAVDDSQLPKDRFSAERLKGVDSTLKIQPAELGDSAVYLCASSLGRYGDKNIQYFGAGTRLSVL.